Listed here are 14 T cell receptor beta chains from one sample, sequenced in a study of T cells in Graves' hyperthyroidism and ophthalmopathy. The CDR3 regions of TCR beta were amplified from RNA transcripts. First-round RT-PCR with HTBI primers amplified the TCR CDR3 region. TCRdb processed the multiplex PCR reads anew with MiXCR; each CDR3 protein has one entry. The sample includes roughly 700,000 distinct CDR3 sequences, approximately 15% of them seen just once. The sequenced material came from blood. The receptors originated from a woman in her late teens or twenties with Graves' hyperthyroidism.

There are a few counts of this clonotype. V and J are TRBV19 and TRBJ1-6; D gene uncertain. V was clipped by 7 bases and J by 9 bases, with 10 bases between them. Germline assignment: CDR1 LNHDA and CDR2 SQIVND (reference sequence). The CDR3 is 12 residues long. CDR3 nucleotides: TGTGCCAGTAAAGGAACGGGTTCACCCCTCCACTTT. Residues: CASKGTGSPLHF.

This clonotype has ten or more counts. J is TRBJ1-5 and V is TRBV27; D is perhaps TRBD1 (6 bases). The CDR3 is made up of 17 amino acids. V was clipped by 5 bases and J by 2 bases, with 19 bases between them. The V gene's germline CDR1 is MNHEY and CDR2 SMNVEV (reference sequence). The CDR3 is CASSHPSWGGGNQPQHF. The CDR3 region has the DNA TGTGCCAGCAGTCACCCTAGTTGGGGGGGCGGCAATCAGCCCCAGCATTTT.

This clonotype was detected only a few times. This sequence joins TRBV19 and TRBJ2-1; 10 positions agree with TRBD2. The length of the CDR3 is 18 residues. With V trimmed by 6 bases and J by 2 bases, 13 bases remained unmatched. Germline-derived CDR1 and CDR2 are LNHDA and SQIVND (reference sequence). CDR3 DNA: TGTGCCAGTAGATTCTCGGTGAGACTAGCGGGCACCTACAATGAGCAGTTCTTC. This codes for CASRFSVRLAGTYNEQFF.

This clonotype was recorded many times. This chain connects TRBV2 to TRBJ2-7; 9 nucleotides agree with TRBD2. Trimming at V came to 4 bases and at J to 1 base, leaving 5 bases not matched to a gene. Germline V gene sequence: CDR1 SNHLY, CDR2 FYNNEI. The CDR3 is made up of 15 amino acids. CDR3 bases: TGTGCCAGCAGTGGGGGTAGCGGGAGTTCCTACGAGCAGTACTTC. Protein sequence: CASSGGSGSSYEQYF.

As for this clonotype: An end of the junction does not agree with germline; a read error may underlie this. The chain couples TRBV7-6 to TRBJ1-4; possibly TRBD1 for D (5 bases). Per the germline V gene, CDR1 is SGHVS and CDR2 is FNYEAQ. The CDR3 contains 16 residues. The CDR3 loop is CASSLAPLGTNGKLFF. As DNA, the CDR3 is TGTGCCAGCAGCTTAGCGCCACTTGGGACTAATGGAAAACTGTTTTTT. The full variable domain, completed using reference TRBV7-6 and TRBJ1-4, is GAGVSQSPRYKVTKRGQDVALRCDPISGHVSLYWYRQALGQGPEFLTYFNYEAQQDKSGLPNDRFSAERPEGSISTLTIQRTEQRDSAMYRCASSLAPLGTNGKLFFGSGTQLSVL.

This clonotype showed up just a few times. The chain links TRBV19 to TRBJ2-7; tentatively, D is TRBD2 (6 bases). V was cut by 5 bases and J by 2 bases, with 22 bases left in between. The CDR3 spans 17 residues. Germline loops: CDR1 LNHDA, CDR2 SQIVND (reference sequence). This CDR3 is CASSPFGPWRGPYEQYF. CDR3 coding DNA: TGTGCCAGTAGTCCCTTCGGACCTTGGCGGGGCCCCTACGAGCAGTACTTC.

V usage is TRBV28 and J usage is TRBJ2-2, with D maybe TRBD1 (5 bases). Germline loops: CDR1 MDHEN, CDR2 SYDVKM. V shed 1 base and J shed 3 bases, with 9 bases lying between them. The CDR3 sequence is 15 residues long. CDR3 nucleotide sequence: TGTGCCAGCAGTTTATCAGGGATGGACACCGGGGAGCTGTTTTTT. It is translated as CASSLSGMDTGELFF.

This clonotype was seen many times. The chain has TRBV6-1 and TRBJ2-1; TRBD2 is a possible D gene (6 bases). This CDR3 is built from 18 residues. The V gene lost 3 bases and the J gene lost 0 bases, with 18 bases spanning the gap. Germline V gene sequence: CDR1 MNHNS, CDR2 SASEGT. The CDR3 sequence is CASSDRPRTTSSYNEQFF. In nucleotides, the CDR3 is TGTGCCAGCAGTGACCGACCAAGGACTACCAGCTCCTACAATGAGCAGTTCTTC.

This clonotype was counted many times. The rearrangement uses TRBV7-8 and TRBJ1-5; D is possibly TRBD1 (6 bases). Trimming left V 4 bases short and J 3 bases short, with 16 bases between. The CDR3 spans 16 residues. CDR1 is SGHVS and CDR2 is FQNEAQ in the germline V gene. CDR3 bases: TGTGCCAGCAGCTCCCTGGGTTCAGGGGCCAATCAGCCCCAGCATTTT. As protein: CASSSLGSGANQPQHF.

This clonotype appeared many times. The chain links TRBV7-2 to TRBJ1-4; tentatively, D is TRBD1 (6 bases). This CDR3 is 15 amino acids long. V was shortened by 6 bases and J by 8 bases, with 19 bases between the two germline ends. Germline lookup yields CDR1 SGHTA and CDR2 FQGNSA. CDR3 sequence: CASSGGHSGGEKLFF. The CDR3 nucleotides are TGTGCCAGCAGTGGGGGGCACTCCGGGGGAGAAAAACTGTTTTTT.

This clonotype appeared a few times. The chain recombines TRBV20-1 with TRBJ2-3; 7 nucleotides agree with TRBD2. V trimming: 5 bases; J trimming: 5 bases; junction bases outside the gene matches: 13. The CDR3 runs to 15 residues. The germline CDR1 and CDR2 sequences are DFQATT and SNEGSKA (reference sequence). The CDR3, as DNA: TGCAGTGCTTTTCAGCGGGATCCACCGGGAGATACGCAGTATTTT. It codes for CSAFQRDPPGDTQYF.

Ten or more counts support this clonotype. CDR3 sequence (DNA): TGTGCCAGCAGCTTATTATATGTGGTTAGCGGCCGACTAGACTACGAGCAGTACTTC. This translates into CASSLLYVVSGRLDYEQYF. V and J are TRBV11-2 and TRBJ2-7; tentatively, D is TRBD2 (6 bases). This CDR3 is built from 19 residues. V lost 2 bases and J lost 3, with 26 bases in between. Germline V gene sequence: CDR1 SGHAT, CDR2 FQNNGV.

This clonotype was recorded many times. DNA for the CDR3: TGTGCCAGCAGCTTCTTAGGGAGGGATCAGCCCCAGCATTTT. Protein: CASSFLGRDQPQHF. This chain joins TRBV7-9 and TRBJ1-5; D not resolved. This CDR3 has 14 amino acids. Germline lookup yields CDR1 SEHNR and CDR2 FQNEAQ (reference sequence). V lost 3 bases, J lost 5 bases, and 11 bases lay in between.

In its sample, this clonotype was seen many times. This rearrangement joins TRBV10-3 to TRBJ1-1, with TRBD1 identical over 10 bases. CDR3 length equals 16 residues. V was clipped by 6 bases and J by 0 bases; unmatched bases: 7. CDR1 and CDR2 (germline): ENHRY, SYGVKD. CDR3 residues: CAISEGTGAVNTEAFF. The CDR3 region has the DNA TGTGCCATCAGCGAGGGGACAGGGGCGGTGAACACTGAAGCTTTCTTT.